This entry lists 17 T cell receptor beta chains sequenced from one sample in a study of post-analysis software for immune sequencing data. Study findings and constraints: Controls showed lower frequencies than patients for 5 or 6 TRBV segments, and TRBV5-6, TRBV5-1 and TRBV20-1 were among these.

Which antigens these TCRs recognize remains unknown. Incorporated into the TCR beta cDNA libraries were unique molecular identifiers, which served to reduce PCR and sequencing biases. TCRdb independently ran MiXCR on the PCR reads; one entry per CDR3 protein. The table lists hundreds of thousands of distinct CDR3 sequences, 55% to 60% of them singletons. Sample: blood. These receptors all stem from a girl aged 2 to 10 with multiple sclerosis.

The genes are TRBV3-1 and TRBJ2-7, with 7 positions matching TRBD2. Near its end, the DNA agrees better with TRBJ2-5, so the J call may be wrong. This CDR3 is 14 amino acids long. Germline CDR1 LGHDT, CDR2 YNNKEL (reference sequence). Here the CDR3 DNA reads TGTGCCAGCAGACTAGCTAGCGGACAAGAGACCCAGTACTTC. Translated: CASRLASGQETQYF.

This clonotype has just one count. The chain is built from TRBV5-1 and TRBJ2-4; 7 bases are shared with TRBD1. With the DNA end fitting TRBJ2-7 better, the J assignment may be wrong. CDR1 SGHRS and CDR2 YFSETQ come from the germline V gene. The CDR3 loop spans 14 amino acids. The CDR3 DNA reads TGCGCCAGCAGCTTGACATTACAGGGGTTCGAGCAGTACTTC. Translated, it gives CASSLTLQGFEQYF.

The chain couples TRBV30 to TRBJ2-2; 9 positions agree with TRBD1. Germline CDR1 is GTSNPN and CDR2 is SVGIG (reference sequence). The V and J ends lost 3 bases and 7 bases, in that order; junction bases with no gene match: 3. This CDR3 has 13 amino acids. CDR3 DNA: TGTGCCTGGAGAACAGGGGGCCACGGGGAGCTGTTTTTT. Translation gives CAWRTGGHGELFF.

This clonotype was seen only a few times. V and J are TRBV29-1 and TRBJ2-5; TRBD1 aligns across 9 bases. The J call is in doubt because the DNA end fits TRBJ2-7 better. CDR3 length: 11 amino acids. Germline V CDR1 and CDR2: SQVTM, ANQGSEA. The CDR3, as DNA: TGCAGCGGGGGACAGGGCTTCGAGCAGTACTTC. Protein sequence: CSGGQGFEQYF.

The chain has TRBV12-3 or TRBV12-4 and TRBJ2-7, with a possible D match to TRBD1 (6 bases). The CDR3 covers 13 residues. V was clipped by 4 bases and J by 0 bases, with 7 bases between them. The CDR3 here is CASSWDISYEQYF. The CDR3, as DNA: TGTGCCAGCAGTTGGGACATCTCCTACGAGCAGTACTTC.

The chain uses TRBV20-1 and TRBJ2-1, with 11 bases that match TRBD1. Germline V gene data show CDR1 as DFQATT and CDR2 as SNEGSKA (reference sequence). V trimming: 6 bases; J trimming: 0 bases; junction bases outside the gene matches: 7. CDR3 size: 16 residues. The CDR3 DNA reads TGCAGTGCCGGGACAGGGGGGTACTCCTCCTACAATGAGCAGTTCTTC. Residues: CSAGTGGYSSYNEQFF.

The chain combines TRBV4-3 with TRBJ2-5, with TRBD1 matching 8 bases. The CDR3 is 16 amino acids. Germline V gene lookup returns CDR1 LGHNA and CDR2 YSLEER. Unmatched junction bases numbered 9, after V lost 1 base and J lost 5 bases. CDR3 protein: CASSQGPAGQEETQYF. As DNA, the CDR3 is TGCGCCAGCAGCCAAGGCCCTGCGGGACAGGAGGAGACCCAGTACTTC.

V and J are TRBV5-1 and TRBJ2-7; TRBD2 aligns across 9 bases. The CDR3 has 15 residues. Germline values: CDR1 SGHRS, CDR2 YFSETQ. V shed 0 bases and J 7 bases; nucleotides not matched to a gene: 8. The CDR3 nucleotides read TGCGCCAGCAGCTTGGTCTCTAGCGGGAATCAGGAGCAGTACTTC. It codes for CASSLVSSGNQEQYF.

V usage is TRBV6-1 and J usage is TRBJ2-3; tentatively, D is TRBD1 (6 bases). CDR1 and CDR2 from the germline V gene are MNHNS and SASEGT. V lost 2 bases to trimming and J lost 2 bases, with 14 bases between them. This CDR3 spans 16 amino acids. CDR3 loop: CASSETKRTVTDTQYF. The CDR3 region has the DNA TGTGCCAGCAGTGAAACCAAGCGGACAGTCACAGATACGCAGTATTTT.

The chain's CDR3 is CSARVAGGPTDTQYF. The CDR3, as DNA: TGCAGTGCTAGGGTAGCGGGAGGCCCCACAGATACGCAGTATTTT. The V call is TRBV20-1, the J call TRBJ2-3; TRBD2 agrees at 10 bases. J lost 2 bases, V lost 3 bases, and 5 bases had no gene match. The germline V gene has CDR1 DFQATT and CDR2 SNEGSKA (reference sequence). The CDR3 is 15 residues long.

The rearrangement uses TRBV10-1 and TRBJ1-1; TRBD1 aligns across 9 bases. CDR1 is WNHNN and CDR2 is SYGVQD in the germline V gene (reference sequence). This CDR3 contains 15 residues. With V trimmed by 4 bases and J by 4 bases, 7 bases remained unmatched. CDR3 sequence: CASSVSGQGATEAFF. The DNA of the CDR3 is TGCGCCAGCAGTGTGTCGGGACAGGGCGCCACTGAAGCTTTCTTT.

This clonotype turned up a few times. The V call is TRBV12-3 or TRBV12-4, the J call TRBJ2-3, with no clear D. V lost 4 bases to trimming and J lost 0 bases, with 20 bases between them. CDR3 length: 18 residues. The CDR3 is CASSSTTDVTPSTDTQYF. CDR3 sequence (DNA): TGTGCCAGCAGTTCCACAACGGATGTCACCCCTAGCACAGATACGCAGTATTTT.

This rearrangement joins TRBV7-9 to TRBJ2-5; 11 positions match TRBD2. The junction had 4 bases not matched to a gene; V was cut back by 7 bases and J by 0 bases. CDR3 length: 15 amino acids. Germline CDR1 is SEHNR and CDR2 is FQNEAQ (reference sequence). CDR3 region: CASNSLAGDQETQYF. The CDR3 nucleotides are TGTGCCAGCAACTCACTAGCGGGGGACCAAGAGACCCAGTACTTC.

The chain links TRBV7-9 to TRBJ2-3, with a tentative D call TRBD2 (6 bases). The CDR3 loop spans 15 amino acids. The ends were cut back, 5 bases at V and 3 bases at J, with 15 bases in the middle. The germline V gene encodes CDR1 SEHNR and CDR2 FQNEAQ (reference sequence). The CDR3 reads CASSQGEGRTDTQYF. DNA of the CDR3: TGTGCCAGCAGCCAGGGAGAAGGGAGGACAGATACGCAGTATTTT.

The rearrangement uses TRBV30 and TRBJ2-1, with D maybe TRBD2 (6 bases). V lost 4 bases and J lost 2, with 15 bases in between. This CDR3 spans 15 amino acids. Germline-derived CDR1 and CDR2 are GTSNPN and SVGIG (reference sequence). The chain's CDR3 is CAWTYGGIAYNEQFF. The CDR3 nucleotides are TGTGCCTGGACTTATGGCGGGATCGCCTACAATGAGCAGTTCTTC.

The J gene is TRBJ2-1, the V gene TRBV11-1, with a weak D call TRBD2 (6 bases). Per the germline V gene, CDR1 is SGHAT and CDR2 is FQDESV (reference sequence). CDR3 length equals 15 residues. V lost 2 bases, J lost 6 bases, and 14 bases lay in between. The CDR3 nucleotides are TGTGCCAGCAGCTTATTTGCGGGAACGAGCAATGAGCAGTTCTTC. The encoded protein is CASSLFAGTSNEQFF.

The genes are TRBV6-2 or TRBV6-3 and TRBJ1-5, with unresolved D. The germline CDR1 and CDR2 sequences are MNHEY and SVGEGT. V was pared by 4 bases and J by 3 bases, with 10 bases between. CDR3 length equals 14 residues. CDR3 region: CASSWSADNQPQHF. The CDR3 coding sequence is TGTGCCAGCAGTTGGTCAGCGGACAATCAGCCCCAGCATTTT.